This TCR beta chain was found in a study of T cell responses to AZD1222 COVID-19 vaccine. This CDR3 has 15 amino acids. V gave up 2 bases and J gave up 2 bases; unmatched junction bases: 2. Germline values: CDR1 MNHEY, CDR2 SVGAGI. Regarding this clone: Antigen: not known.

Study observations and caveats: White British people made up most donors, females outnumbered males, and clonal diversity was possibly underestimated. When two AZD1222 doses had been given, Spike-specific TCR breadth and depth rose. The reported proportion of spike-specific TCRs targeting unmutated variant regions was nearly half. At study baseline, merely a handful of AZD1222 recipients were seropositive.

Here immunoSEQ multiplex PCR was the method, and the copy in TCRdb shows in-frame clones only, minus some. Of about 96,000 clones listed, almost 90% were seen once; the top ten hold about 28%. This chain links TRBV6-5 with TRBJ2-2; 7 bases are a match to TRBD2. The TCR originated in an adult in good health. Sequenced here: peripheral blood, sampled on day 0 of AZD1222 vaccination. CDR3 in amino acids: CASSYGGGNTGELFF. DNA for the CDR3: TGTGCCAGCAGTTACGGCGGGGGTAACACCGGGGAGCTGTTTTTT.